A single sample is the source of the 31 T cell receptor beta chains below, sequenced in a study of T-cell memory formation after mild COVID-19. From the 5' RACE reads, TCRdb called clonotypes with MiXCR, one entry per CDR3 protein. The sample carries roughly 450,000 distinct CDR3 sequences, approximately 18% recorded once. Sequences were obtained from PBMCs or a T cell subset sorted from them (not recorded which). The source is a man aged 18 to 30 who had mild COVID-19 (a few samples of this study predate the infection). Cell type and time point are not known.

This clonotype was found a few times. The chain has TRBV12-3 or TRBV12-4 and TRBJ1-5; 7 bases agree with TRBD1. This CDR3 comprises 14 residues. V lost 9 bases to trimming and J lost 2 bases; unmatched junction nucleotides: 7. CDR3 in amino acids: CASLGGRGNQPQHF. The CDR3 DNA is TGTGCCAGTCTAGGGGGCAGGGGCAATCAGCCCCAGCATTTT.

The chain joins TRBV7-3 to TRBJ2-5; 7 positions match TRBD1. The junction had 5 bases not matched to a gene; V was cut back by 5 bases and J by 5 bases. The CDR3 is 13 residues long. The germline gives CDR1 SGHTA, CDR2 FQGTGA. CDR3 loop: CASSLTGMETQYF. The CDR3 bases are TGTGCCAGCAGCCTGACAGGGATGGAGACCCAGTACTTC. Combining the CDR3 with reference TRBV7-3 and TRBJ2-5 gives the whole variable domain GAGVSQTPSNKVTEKGKYVELRCDPISGHTALYWYRQSLGQGPEFLIYFQGTGAADDSGLPNDRFFAVRPEGSVSTLKIQRTERGDSAVYLCASSLTGMETQYFGPGTRLLVL.

The J gene is TRBJ2-1, the V gene TRBV6-5; D perhaps matches TRBD2 (6 bases). The CDR3 is made up of 15 amino acids. Germline V gives CDR1 MNHEY, CDR2 SVGAGI. Trimming removed 0 bases at V and 9 bases at J, with 15 bases between. CDR3 in amino acids: CASSYSMGLGGEQFF. The CDR3, as DNA: TGTGCCAGCAGTTACTCGATGGGACTTGGGGGTGAGCAGTTCTTC.

This clonotype occurred many times. This CDR3 reads CASSPGSHEWTEAFF. CDR3 nucleotides: TGCGCCAGCAGCCCGGGGTCCCATGAATGGACTGAAGCTTTCTTT. The rearrangement uses TRBV5-1 and TRBJ1-1, with D uncertain. Germline V lookup: CDR1 SGHRS, CDR2 YFSETQ. V dropped 4 bases and J dropped 5 bases, with 18 bases sitting between them. The CDR3 is 15 residues long. The full variable domain, completed using reference TRBV5-1 and TRBJ1-1, is KAGVTQTPRYLIKTRGQQVTLSCSPISGHRSVSWYQQTPGQGLQFLFEYFSETQRNKGNFPGRFSGRQFSNSRSEMNVSTLELGDSALYLCASSPGSHEWTEAFFGQGTRLTVV.

This clonotype has a handful of counts. The chain joins TRBV7-2 to TRBJ1-2; TRBD1 is a possible D gene (5 bases). Germline V gene data show CDR1 as SGHTA and CDR2 as FQGNSA. V lost 5 bases, J lost 5 bases, and 12 bases lay in between. The CDR3 totals 13 residues. The CDR3 spells CASSPGPQYGYTF. The CDR3 coding sequence is TGTGCCAGCAGCCCAGGGCCACAATATGGCTACACCTTC. Using reference TRBV7-2 and TRBJ1-2 for the parts outside the CDR3, the full variable domain is GAGVSQSPSNKVTEKGKDVELRCDPISGHTALYWYRQSLGQGLEFLIYFQGNSAPDKSGLPSDRFSAERTGGSVSTLTIQRTQQEDSAVYLCASSPGPQYGYTFGSGTRLTVV.

This clonotype has only a few counts. V usage is TRBV18 and J usage is TRBJ2-7; perhaps D is TRBD1 or TRBD2 (5 bases each). V lost 3 bases and J 0 bases, leaving 18 bases between the germline ends. CDR3 length equals 17 residues. CDR1 and CDR2 from the germline V gene are KGHSH and LQKENI. CDR3 protein: CASSPFPDSGRSYEQYF. For the CDR3, the DNA is TGTGCCAGCTCACCCTTCCCTGACAGCGGACGCTCCTACGAGCAGTACTTC.

This chain joins TRBV7-6 and TRBJ2-7; D might be TRBD1 (6 bases). The V gene's germline CDR1 is SGHVS and CDR2 FNYEAQ. This CDR3 comprises 14 residues. The V end lost 5 bases, the J end lost 5 bases, and 16 bases lay between the germline ends. The CDR3 nucleotides read TGTGCCAGCAGCACCACGACAGGCCCCCACGAGCAGTACTTC. Translating it yields CASSTTTGPHEQYF.

The sample holds one count of this clonotype. The chain uses TRBV2 and TRBJ2-3; tentatively, D is TRBD1 or TRBD2 (6 bases each). CDR1 is SNHLY, CDR2 FYNNEI, per germline. The CDR3 covers 14 residues. The V gene lost 8 bases and the J gene lost 5 bases, with 17 bases spanning the gap. The CDR3 protein is CASPGQWREDTQYF. In DNA form, the CDR3 reads TGTGCCAGCCCTGGACAGTGGCGGGAAGATACGCAGTATTTT.

This chain links TRBV18 with TRBJ1-4, with unresolved D. Trimming removed 2 bases from V and 4 bases from J, with 8 bases in between. Germline loops: CDR1 KGHSH, CDR2 LQKENI. The CDR3 sequence is 14 residues long. This CDR3 reads CASSPAGNNEKLFF. The CDR3, as DNA: TGTGCCAGCTCACCAGCCGGTAATAATGAAAAACTGTTTTTT.

This clonotype was observed a handful of times. V is TRBV6-1 and J is TRBJ2-2; D not certain. This CDR3 is 14 amino acids long. Germline lookup yields CDR1 MNHNS and CDR2 SASEGT. The V gene lost 4 bases and the J gene lost 6 bases, with 12 bases spanning the gap. CDR3 nucleotide sequence: TGTGCCAGCAGTGCTACACGGACGGCCGGGGAGCTGTTTTTT. It yields the protein CASSATRTAGELFF.

This clonotype was found a few times. The CDR3 reads CASSFNPENYGYTF. In DNA form, the CDR3 reads TGTGCCAGCAGCTTTAATCCAGAAAACTATGGCTACACCTTC. The rearrangement links TRBV7-2 to TRBJ1-2; D call uncertain. The germline V and J ends were trimmed by 3 bases and 2 bases, with 10 bases remaining between them. CDR3 length: 14 amino acids. From germline, CDR1 is SGHTA and CDR2 FQGNSA. The entire variable domain, with the rest obtained from reference TRBV7-2 and TRBJ1-2, is as follows: GAGVSQSPSNKVTEKGKDVELRCDPISGHTALYWYRQSLGQGLEFLIYFQGNSAPDKSGLPSDRFSAERTGGSVSTLTIQRTQQEDSAVYLCASSFNPENYGYTFGSGTRLTVV.

The J gene is TRBJ2-3, the V gene TRBV4-1, with D uncertain. V was clipped by 0 bases and J by 4 bases, with 8 bases between them. The CDR3 contains 14 residues. CDR1 and CDR2 from the germline V gene are MGHRA and YSYEKL. The CDR3 loop reads CASSQDPRPDTQYF. The CDR3 bases are TGCGCCAGCAGCCAAGACCCCCGCCCAGATACGCAGTATTTT.

This clonotype was seen repeatedly, ten times or more. The chain is built from TRBV5-1 and TRBJ2-7; D is ambiguous. The CDR3 is 16 amino acids. Germline V gene data show CDR1 as SGHRS and CDR2 as YFSETQ. V was pared by 0 bases and J by 1 base, with 14 bases between. This CDR3 is CASSLDVGPLSYEQYF. The CDR3 DNA reads TGCGCCAGCAGCTTGGATGTGGGTCCGTTATCCTACGAGCAGTACTTC.

J is TRBJ2-7 and V is TRBV3-1, with D possibly TRBD1 on 6 matching bases. Germline V gene lookup returns CDR1 LGHDT and CDR2 YNNKEL (reference sequence). The CDR3 has 11 residues. Trimming shortened V by 0 bases and J by 12 bases, and 9 bases separated the two germline ends. The chain's CDR3 is CASSQEGAWYF. CDR3 coding DNA: TGTGCCAGCAGCCAAGAGGGGGCGTGGTACTTC.

The chain uses TRBV23-1 and TRBJ2-7; D gene unclear. TRBV23-1 is an open reading frame, and its role is uncertain. Trimming shortened V by 7 bases and J by 0 bases, and 25 bases separated the two germline ends. The CDR3 has 18 amino acids. The CDR3 here is CASIPPNRRLASSYEQYV. The DNA for the CDR3 is TGCGCCAGCATCCCACCTAACCGGCGACTCGCGAGCTCCTACGAGCAGTACGTC.

This clonotype was seen a few times. The V gene is TRBV20-1, the J gene TRBJ1-2; 10 bases are a match to TRBD1. Unmatched junction bases numbered 7, after V lost 6 bases and J lost 9 bases. The CDR3 sequence is 12 residues long. CDR1 and CDR2 (germline): DFQATT, SNEGSKA (reference sequence). CDR3 residues: CSAWDRGTSYTF. The CDR3 region has the DNA TGCAGTGCCTGGGACAGGGGAACGAGCTACACCTTC.

The genes are TRBV12-3 or TRBV12-4 and TRBJ2-7; D tentatively reads TRBD1 or TRBD2 (5 bases each). Trimming took off 5 bases at V and 6 bases at J, with 8 bases between the two ends. CDR3 length: 11 amino acids. CDR3 loop: CASSIGAEQYF. The CDR3 coding sequence is TGTGCCAGCAGTATCGGGGCCGAGCAGTACTTC.

There are a few counts of this clonotype. The junction differs from germline at one of its ends, possibly a read error. The CDR3 is CASSELGGGAKNF. The DNA of the CDR3 is TGTGCCAGCAGTGAATTGGGCGGGGGGGCTAAGAACTTC. The chain employs TRBV2 and TRBJ2-4; TRBD2 agrees at 9 bases. CDR1 SNHLY and CDR2 FYNNEI come from the germline V gene. The CDR3 is made up of 13 amino acids.

The chain uses TRBV5-1 and TRBJ1-3; D not resolved. V was trimmed by 1 base and J by 0 bases, leaving 8 bases between them. This CDR3 has 15 amino acids. The V gene's germline CDR1 is SGHRS and CDR2 YFSETQ. CDR3 residues: CASSLTANSGNTIYF. DNA for the CDR3: TGCGCCAGCAGCTTGACGGCAAACTCTGGAAACACCATATATTTT.

This clonotype was observed a few times. The CDR3 loop reads CASSLLGRAGTQYF. The CDR3 coding sequence is TGTGCCAGCAGCTTGTTGGGGAGGGCGGGTACGCAGTATTTT. This rearrangement joins TRBV7-2 to TRBJ2-3, with 7 positions matching TRBD2. Germline CDR1 and CDR2: SGHTA and FQGNSA. This CDR3 has 14 residues. Trimming removed 3 bases from V and 8 bases from J; junction bases left unmatched: 8.

This clonotype was seen more than once but under ten times. This chain connects TRBV4-1 to TRBJ2-2, with a possible D match to TRBD1 (6 bases). CDR3 length: 17 residues. The germline V and J ends were trimmed by 5 bases and 0 bases, with 16 bases remaining between them. Germline CDR1 MGHRA, CDR2 YSYEKL. Here the CDR3 DNA reads TGCGCCAGCAGCAAAGGGACACCCCCAGCGAACACCGGGGAGCTGTTTTTT. Translated, it gives CASSKGTPPANTGELFF.

The CDR3 region has the DNA TGTGCCAGCAGTTATGCTAGCGGGGTAGACAATGAGCAGTTCTTC. Translating gives CASSYASGVDNEQFF. The chain uses TRBV6-5 and TRBJ2-1, with 9 bases identical to TRBD2. Unmatched junction bases numbered 5, after V lost 3 bases and J lost 5 bases. The germline V gene encodes CDR1 MNHEY and CDR2 SVGAGI. The CDR3 contains 15 residues.

The chain combines TRBV5-6 with TRBJ2-2, with TRBD2 matching over 8 bases. CDR3 length: 13 amino acids. Trimming removed 5 bases from V and 7 bases from J; junction bases left unmatched: 4. Germline CDR1 SGHDT, CDR2 YYEEEE. In nucleotides, the CDR3 is TGTGCCAGCAGTCGGGGGGGCAGCGGGGAGCTGTTTTTT. Protein sequence: CASSRGGSGELFF.

This clonotype was counted only a few times. V and J are TRBV7-3 and TRBJ2-2, with D hard to call. The germline CDR1 and CDR2 sequences are SGHTA and FQGTGA. The CDR3 extends over 12 amino acids. Trimming stripped 6 bases from V and 4 bases from J, with 6 bases between. CDR3 sequence reads: CASSRRTGELFF. The CDR3 nucleotides read TGTGCCAGCAGTCGCCGCACCGGGGAGCTGTTTTTT.

This chain joins TRBV2 and TRBJ2-2; 9 bases match TRBD1. Germline values: CDR1 SNHLY, CDR2 FYNNEI. Germline trimming cut 11 bases from V and 5 bases from J; bases unmatched to any gene: 0. This CDR3 region has 11 residues. The DNA for the CDR3 is TGTGCCGGACAGGGGACCGGGGAGCTGTTTTTT. Translation gives CAGQGTGELFF.

The chain combines TRBV5-1 with TRBJ2-2; TRBD2 is a possible D gene (6 bases). This CDR3 region has 14 residues. Trimming stripped 6 bases from V and 4 bases from J, with 13 bases between. The germline gives CDR1 SGHRS, CDR2 YFSETQ. CDR3 bases: TGCGCCAGCAACTTCAACGGGGGCACCGGGGAGCTGTTTTTT. Translating gives CASNFNGGTGELFF.

V is TRBV7-9 and J is TRBJ1-2, with D tentatively TRBD1 (5 bases). The CDR3 is 13 amino acids. V lost 5 bases and J lost 8, with 15 bases in between. Germline V gives CDR1 SEHNR, CDR2 FQNEAQ (reference sequence). The CDR3 loop is CASSVLGEGGYTF. For the CDR3, the DNA is TGTGCCAGCAGCGTCCTGGGGGAGGGAGGCTACACCTTC.

This clonotype was counted at least ten times. This chain uses TRBV11-3 with TRBJ2-1; D call uncertain. Trimming left V 1 base short and J 4 bases short, with 2 bases between. Germline loops: CDR1 SGHNT, CDR2 YENEEA. CDR3 length equals 12 residues. The CDR3 DNA reads TGTGCCAGCAGCTTAGGGTACAATGAGCAGTTCTTC. Its translation: CASSLGYNEQFF.

CDR3 nucleotide sequence: TGCGCCAGCCGTCCAGGGGACTCCTCCTACAATGAGCAGTTCTTC. Residues: CASRPGDSSYNEQFF. This sequence joins TRBV5-1 and TRBJ2-1, with D perhaps assigned TRBD1 or TRBD2 (6 bases each). The germline V gene encodes CDR1 SGHRS and CDR2 YFSETQ. V was cut by 7 bases and J by 0 bases, with 14 bases left in between. The CDR3 runs to 15 residues.

The J gene is TRBJ2-3, the V gene TRBV27; TRBD2 is a possible D gene (8 bases). The CDR3 covers 15 residues. Trimming stripped 6 bases from V and 5 bases from J, with 18 bases between. The germline gives CDR1 MNHEY, CDR2 SMNVEV (reference sequence). The CDR3 spells CASSQTGAGGDTQYF. DNA for the CDR3: TGTGCCAGCAGCCAAACAGGGGCGGGAGGAGATACGCAGTATTTT.

The chain couples TRBV27 to TRBJ1-2; no definite D call. The CDR3 is 14 residues long. In germline, CDR1 is MNHEY, CDR2 SMNVEV (reference sequence). The V and J ends lost 4 bases and 0 bases respectively, with 9 bases between them. The chain's CDR3 is CASSSRATNYGYTF. CDR3 bases: TGTGCCAGCAGTTCCCGGGCCACTAACTATGGCTACACCTTC.